This paragraph reports one TCR beta chain. The sample comes from a study of blood T cell repertoires in COVID-19. For the study at large: Researchers got acute and convalescent COVID-19 samples from the United States, Italy and Spain. T cells, B-cell-depleted T cells, or PBMCs provided the cDNA or gDNA that served as material.

The CDR3 loop spans 16 amino acids. CDR1 is MNHNS, CDR2 SASEGT, per germline. Trimming cost V 0 bases and J 6 bases, with 17 bases left between them. How the authors handled the data: Counts of nucleated cells, estimated from reference gene primer amplification, were obtained. Libraries were prepared by immunoSEQ multiplex PCR; TCRdb keeps only in-frame clonotypes and omits some of them. The DNA was the basis for D and trimming; V, J and clone size are from that table. The data show a few hundred thousand clones, roughly 80% seen once. V and J are TRBV6-1 and TRBJ1-2; the D is unclear. The sequenced sample was peripheral blood. This receptor was obtained from a man between 60 and 75 years old who had recovered from COVID-19. The CDR3 DNA follows: TGTGCCAGCAGTGAAGCGCTTCTGACCGCCGGGGATGGCTACACCTTC. Translation: CASSEALLTAGDGYTF.